One and the same sample provided the 28 T cell receptor delta chains below, sequenced in a study of Vδ1+ human thymocytes. Study-level results: Thymic TRG and TRD repertoires appeared highly polyclonal, with Gaussian CDR3 length distributions.

Their specific antigens are unknown. The template was reverse-transcribed extracted RNA. Multiplex PCR used pooled V-gene forward primers and a constant-region reverse primer to amplify CDR3s. TCRdb re-processed the multiplex PCR reads via CATT. This repertoire shows over 65,000 delta-chain clones, around 32% found once; its top ten account for around 0.3%. Sequenced material: Vdelta1+ gamma-delta thymocytes from the thymus. Specified subset: FACS-sorted CD3+ TCRalphabeta- TCRVdelta1+ TCRVdelta2- thymocytes. The source is a boy younger than two who had congenital heart surgery.

V gene TRDV1 combines with J gene TRDJ1; 9 nucleotides align to TRDD3. V dropped 3 bases and J dropped 1; count of bases not matched to a gene: 6. There are 16 residues in the CDR3. Per germline, CDR1 TSWWSYY and CDR2 QGS. As DNA, the CDR3 is TGTGCTCTTGGGGAGTCGTACTGGGGGAGCACCGATAAACTCATCTTT. It encodes CALGESYWGSTDKLIF.

This clone was found a few times. The chain joins TRDV1 to TRDJ1; D possibly matches TRDD2 or TRDD3 (9 bases each). The CDR3 length is 25 residues. Germline CDR1 is TSWWSYY and CDR2 is QGS. The germline V and J ends were trimmed by 5 bases and 3 bases, with 46 bases remaining between them. The CDR3 nucleotides are TGTGCTCTTGGGAACCCCCACCTTCCTACATTCTGGGGGATCCTCAATGAGCGGGGGGCCGATAAACTCATCTTT. Translating gives CALGNPHLPTFWGILNERGADKLIF.

The chain links TRDV1 to TRDJ1; D unresolved. The V end lost 1 base, the J end lost 0 bases, and 12 bases lay between the germline ends. The CDR3 runs 16 residues. Germline V gives CDR1 TSWWSYY, CDR2 QGS. This CDR3 reads CALGEPLGSDTDKLIF. The CDR3 region has the DNA TGTGCTCTTGGGGAACCCCTCGGGAGTGACACCGATAAACTCATCTTT.

This clone occurred a few times. The chain links TRDV1 to TRDJ1, with D possibly matching TRDD3 (5 bases). The CDR3 is made up of 19 amino acids. The germline V gene has CDR1 TSWWSYY and CDR2 QGS. V dropped 1 base and J dropped 0 bases, with 21 bases sitting between them. The CDR3 bases are TGTGCTCTTGGGGAACCTAAAATCCACTGGCCCCTGTACACCGATAAACTCATCTTT. It encodes CALGEPKIHWPLYTDKLIF.

This clone was observed a handful of times. The rearrangement uses TRDV1 and TRDJ1, with 10 bases matching TRDD3. The ends lost 2 bases at V and 5 bases at J; junction bases unmatched: 17. The CDR3 has 19 residues. Germline loops: CDR1 TSWWSYY, CDR2 QGS. CDR3 residues: CALGEEAWGIPRGEDKLIF. As DNA, the CDR3 is TGTGCTCTTGGGGAAGAAGCGTGGGGGATACCGAGGGGGGAAGATAAACTCATCTTT.

The chain couples TRDV1 to TRDJ1; TRDD3 aligns across 10 bases. The V gene's germline CDR1 is TSWWSYY and CDR2 QGS. The CDR3 is 18 amino acids. V was clipped by 3 bases and J by 4 bases; unmatched bases: 14. CDR3 nucleotides: TGTGCTCTTGGGGACCCTAGGGGGATACGCCCGAGGCTCGATAAACTCATCTTT. It encodes CALGDPRGIRPRLDKLIF.

This clone was picked up a small number of times. This chain connects TRDV1 to TRDJ1, with 9 bases lining up with TRDD2. This CDR3 has 19 residues. Trimming cost V 7 bases and J 1 base; bases outside gene matches: 19. CDR1 and CDR2 (germline): TSWWSYY, QGS. The CDR3 DNA follows: TGTGCTCTTGCAAGGCCTTCCTACGTAATTGTGGGCCTCACCGATAAACTCATCTTT. Protein sequence: CALARPSYVIVGLTDKLIF.

J is TRDJ1 and V is TRDV1; tentative D call: TRDD3 (6 bases). V lost 0 bases and J 2 bases, leaving 16 bases between the germline ends. This CDR3 is 17 amino acids long. The germline gives CDR1 TSWWSYY, CDR2 QGS. The CDR3 spells CALGELALGGSTDKLIF. In DNA form, the CDR3 reads TGTGCTCTTGGGGAACTGGCGCTTGGGGGGTCTACCGATAAACTCATCTTT.

This clone was recorded a few times. The chain carries TRDV1 and TRDJ1; 13 bases map to TRDD3. From germline, CDR1 is TSWWSYY and CDR2 QGS. The J segment lost 5 bases and the V segment lost 1 base, leaving 22 bases of the junction unmatched. There are 22 residues in the CDR3. DNA for the CDR3: TGTGCTCTTGGGGAACGTGCTACGGCGTACTGGGGGATACGGTTAGTGCAGGATAAACTCATCTTT. It is translated as CALGERATAYWGIRLVQDKLIF.

The chain combines TRDV1 with TRDJ1, with TRDD3 matching over 11 bases. The CDR3 sequence is 19 residues long. Germline CDR1 is TSWWSYY and CDR2 is QGS. Losses at the gene ends were 3 bases for V and 2 bases for J; bases not matched to a gene: 14. The DNA for the CDR3 is TGTGCTCTTGGGGAGCGCCTCTTCCTCGTGGGGGATACGACCGATAAACTCATCTTT. Protein sequence: CALGERLFLVGDTTDKLIF.

The chain recombines TRDV2 with TRDJ1; no clear D. The CDR3 length is 11 residues. The V end was cut by 6 bases, the J end by 6 bases, with 10 bases between. The germline gives CDR1 GEAIGNYY, CDR2 EKD. CDR3 sequence (DNA): TGTGCCTGTAGTAGCATACATAAACTCATCTTT. Translation: CACSSIHKLIF.

This chain joins TRDV1 and TRDJ1; TRDD3 matches 10 bases. CDR1 and CDR2 from the germline V gene are TSWWSYY and QGS. The ends lost 11 bases at V and 4 bases at J; junction bases unmatched: 10. The CDR3 spans 14 residues. CDR3 sequence reads: CALRGDTKDDKLIF. The CDR3 nucleotides read TGTGCTTTGAGGGGGGATACGAAAGACGATAAACTCATCTTT.

The V and J genes are TRDV1 and TRDJ1, with TRDD3 matching 12 bases. This CDR3 has 22 amino acids. Trimming removed 0 bases from V and 1 base from J; junction bases left unmatched: 18. Germline CDR1 is TSWWSYY and CDR2 is QGS. This CDR3 reads CALGELLSPLLGDTCITDKLIF. The CDR3 DNA follows: TGTGCTCTTGGGGAACTATTGTCGCCCTTACTGGGGGATACCTGTATCACCGATAAACTCATCTTT.

Only a few counts were recorded for this clone. This sequence joins TRDV1 and TRDJ1; D possibly corresponds to TRDD3 (5 bases). V gave up 4 bases and J gave up 9 bases, with 18 bases separating them. Germline V lookup: CDR1 TSWWSYY, CDR2 QGS. This CDR3 spans 14 amino acids. CDR3 nucleotide sequence: TGTGCTCTTGGGGCTCATCGGGGGCGTCGGGAACTCATCTTT. Amino acids: CALGAHRGRRELIF.

The gene calls are TRDV1 and TRDJ1; 9 nucleotides match TRDD3. The germline gives CDR1 TSWWSYY, CDR2 QGS. The CDR3 extends over 15 amino acids. After removal of 5 bases from V and 0 bases from J, the junction contained 4 bases not matched to a gene. CDR3 in amino acids: CALGLLGDYTDKLIF. The DNA of the CDR3 is TGTGCTCTTGGGTTACTGGGGGACTACACCGATAAACTCATCTTT.

The rearrangement joins TRDV1 to TRDJ1; 8 bases line up with TRDD3. CDR1 TSWWSYY and CDR2 QGS come from the germline V gene. Germline trimming cut 2 bases from V and 0 bases from J; bases unmatched to any gene: 26. This CDR3 region has 23 residues. The CDR3 loop is CALGEVNYTPDLRWGIYTDKLIF. The CDR3 DNA sequence: TGTGCTCTTGGGGAAGTGAACTATACCCCGGACTTGCGTTGGGGGATTTACACCGATAAACTCATCTTT.

The V call is TRDV1, the J call TRDJ1; TRDD2 might be the D (5 bases). Germline loops: CDR1 TSWWSYY, CDR2 QGS. V lost 2 bases to trimming and J lost 3 bases, with 22 bases between them. This CDR3 spans 18 amino acids. CDR3 in amino acids: CALGETSNPYPGADKLIF. CDR3 in DNA: TGTGCTCTTGGGGAAACTTCCAACCCTTACCCCGGGGCCGATAAACTCATCTTT.

With respect to this clone: This sample includes further DNA sequences coding for the same CDR3. The chain has TRDV1 and TRDJ1; D is uncertain. This CDR3 has 18 residues. Trimming took 0 bases from V and 0 from J, leaving 17 bases between them. CDR1 is TSWWSYY, CDR2 QGS, per germline. CDR3 DNA sequence: TGTGCTCTTGGGGAACTCAGAAGGGGCCGCCCAAACACCGATAAACTCATCTTT. Translating it yields CALGELRRGRPNTDKLIF.

Concerning this clone: Other nucleotide sequences in the sample specify the same CDR3. This sequence joins TRDV1 and TRDJ1; D gene unclear. V gave up 2 bases and J gave up 2 bases, with 15 bases separating them. Germline assignment: CDR1 TSWWSYY and CDR2 QGS. The CDR3 runs to 16 residues. CDR3 in amino acids: CALGEFTGETTDKLIF. CDR3 DNA sequence: TGTGCTCTTGGGGAATTTACGGGTGAAACTACCGATAAACTCATCTTT.

This clone was seen a few times. V gene TRDV1 combines with J gene TRDJ1, with 10 bases aligning to TRDD3. From germline, CDR1 is TSWWSYY and CDR2 QGS. The ends lost 1 base at V and 0 bases at J; junction bases unmatched: 8. The CDR3 is 18 residues long. The DNA of the CDR3 is TGTGCTCTTGGGGAACCCAAGGGGGATACGACCTACACCGATAAACTCATCTTT. Its translation is CALGEPKGDTTYTDKLIF.

For this clone: Germline is not matched at one junction end, which may reflect a read error. The chain joins TRDV1 to TRDJ1; the match to TRDD3 covers 7 bases. The CDR3 totals 16 residues. CDR1 and CDR2 from the germline V gene are TSWWSYY and QGS. This chain's CDR3 is CALVMLGGWYTDKLIF. Written as DNA, the CDR3 is TGTGCTCTTGTGATGCTGGGGGGATGGTACACCGATAAACTCATTTTT.

This chain uses TRDV1 with TRDJ2; 10 bases are shared with TRDD3. The CDR3 contains 20 residues. V trimming: 4 bases; J trimming: 4 bases; junction bases outside the gene matches: 18. The germline CDR1 and CDR2 sequences are TSWWSYY and QGS. CDR3 sequence reads: CALGGREQTRGIRQTAQLFF. CDR3 sequence (DNA): TGTGCTCTTGGGGGAAGGGAGCAAACGCGGGGGATACGCCAGACAGCACAACTCTTCTTT.

J is TRDJ1 and V is TRDV1; D not resolved. V was clipped by 4 bases and J by 0 bases, with 33 bases between them. This CDR3 comprises 22 residues. Germline V gene lookup returns CDR1 TSWWSYY and CDR2 QGS. The DNA for the CDR3 is TGTGCTCTTGGGGGCCCTCCCCGTTACTTGAGGGTCTCCACGCGGTACACCGATAAACTCATCTTT. This codes for CALGGPPRYLRVSTRYTDKLIF.

The V call is TRDV1, the J call TRDJ1, with no clear D. The CDR3 is made up of 17 amino acids. Trimming shortened V by 0 bases and J by 0 bases, and 14 bases separated the two germline ends. In germline, CDR1 is TSWWSYY, CDR2 QGS. The DNA of the CDR3 is TGTGCTCTTGGGGAACTGAGCACCGCCGGGTACACCGATAAACTCATCTTT. Translated, it gives CALGELSTAGYTDKLIF.

J is TRDJ1 and V is TRDV1; D gene ambiguous. The CDR3 loop spans 16 amino acids. Trimming pared 0 bases from V and 3 bases from J, leaving 14 bases between. CDR1 and CDR2 (germline): TSWWSYY, QGS. The CDR3 sequence: CALGELPPGFADKLIF. For the CDR3, the DNA is TGTGCTCTTGGGGAACTTCCCCCCGGATTCGCCGATAAACTCATCTTT.

The chain uses TRDV2 and TRDJ1; D gene uncertain. CDR1 is GEAIGNYY, CDR2 EKD, per germline. Between the trimmed V and J ends, which lost 9 bases and 1 base, there was a span of 11 bases. The CDR3 covers 12 residues. The CDR3 sequence is CATDVSTDKLIF. Written as DNA, the CDR3 is TGTGCCACCGATGTGTCCACCGATAAACTCATCTTT.

The chain couples TRDV1 to TRDJ1, with D possibly being TRDD3 (6 bases). Trimming cost V 5 bases and J 0 bases, with 28 bases left between them. CDR1 is TSWWSYY and CDR2 is QGS in the germline V gene. The CDR3 spans 20 residues. CDR3 in DNA: TGTGCTCTTGGGATCCATGTCGGGACAAGCGGGGGGACGTACACCGATAAACTCATCTTT. Translating it yields CALGIHVGTSGGTYTDKLIF.

The genes are TRDV1 and TRDJ1; 11 bases are shared with TRDD3. V was pared by 4 bases and J by 4 bases, with 20 bases of the junction left unmatched. This CDR3 comprises 20 residues. CDR1 and CDR2 from the germline V gene are TSWWSYY and QGS. CDR3 loop: CALGGPSPGWWGIRGDKLIF. In DNA, the CDR3 is TGTGCTCTTGGGGGGCCTTCCCCTGGTTGGTGGGGGATACGAGGCGATAAACTCATCTTT.